Detailed here is one T cell receptor (beta chain). The data derive from a study of radiotherapy plus CTLA-4 blockade in lung cancer. The data were produced by immunoSEQ multiplex PCR, yet TCRdb's version contains in-frame clones alone and is incomplete. Among about 60,000 clones listed, 77% were seen once. This CDR3 has 15 amino acids. Looked up from germline, CDR1 is MGHRA and CDR2 is YSYEKL. V was trimmed by 1 base and J by 5 bases, leaving 14 bases between them. The sample was peripheral blood, taken from a patient treated with radiotherapy plus ipilimumab. The rearrangement links TRBV4-1 to TRBJ2-5; tentative D call: TRBD2 (6 bases). The sequence was collected from a human donor with non-small cell lung cancer who had a partial response to radiotherapy plus ipilimumab. DNA for the CDR3: TGCGCCAGCAGCCAAGCCGTGGGACTCCCGGAGACCCAGTACTTC. This translates into CASSQAVGLPETQYF.